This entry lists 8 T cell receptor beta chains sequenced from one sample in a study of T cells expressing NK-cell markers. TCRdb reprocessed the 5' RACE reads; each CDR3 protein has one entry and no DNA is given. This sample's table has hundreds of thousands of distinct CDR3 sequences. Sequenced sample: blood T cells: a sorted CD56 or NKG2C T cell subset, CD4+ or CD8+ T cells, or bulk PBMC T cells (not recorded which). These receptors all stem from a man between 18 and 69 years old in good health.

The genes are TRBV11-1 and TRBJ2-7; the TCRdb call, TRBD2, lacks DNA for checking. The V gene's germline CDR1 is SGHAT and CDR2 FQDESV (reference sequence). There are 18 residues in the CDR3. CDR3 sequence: CASSLFMTSGGAPYEQYF.

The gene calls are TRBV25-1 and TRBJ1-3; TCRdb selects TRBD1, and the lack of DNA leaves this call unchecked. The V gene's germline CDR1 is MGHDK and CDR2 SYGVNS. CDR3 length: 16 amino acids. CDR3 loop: CASSGPGQRRGNTIYF.

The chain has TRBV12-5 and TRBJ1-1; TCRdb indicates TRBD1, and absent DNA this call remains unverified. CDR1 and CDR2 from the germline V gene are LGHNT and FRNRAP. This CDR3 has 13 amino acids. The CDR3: CASVQGAITEAFF.

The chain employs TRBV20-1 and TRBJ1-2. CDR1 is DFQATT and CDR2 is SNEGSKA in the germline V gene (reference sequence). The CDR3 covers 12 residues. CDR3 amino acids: CSALGLSYGYTF.

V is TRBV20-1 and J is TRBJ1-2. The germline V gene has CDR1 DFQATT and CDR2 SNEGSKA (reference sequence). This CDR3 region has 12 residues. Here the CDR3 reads CSAASYNYGYTF.

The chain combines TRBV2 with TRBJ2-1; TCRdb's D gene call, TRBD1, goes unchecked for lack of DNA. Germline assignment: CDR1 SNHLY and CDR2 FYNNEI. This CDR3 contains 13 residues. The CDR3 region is CASRDRGPREQFF.

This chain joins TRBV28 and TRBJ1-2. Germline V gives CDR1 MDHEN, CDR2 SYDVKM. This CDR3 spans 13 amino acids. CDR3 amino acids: CASSLYARWGYTF.

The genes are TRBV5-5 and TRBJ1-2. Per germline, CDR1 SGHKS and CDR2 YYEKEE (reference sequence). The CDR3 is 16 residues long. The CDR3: CASSLGHEIANYGYTF.